This TCR beta chain was recovered during a study of T cells in Graves' hyperthyroidism and ophthalmopathy. Study details: Before any treatment, at initial diagnosis, peripheral blood was collected. Findings of the study overall: Patients with ophthalmopathy were separated from those with stable hyperthyroidism by a 13 V-J model.

There were TCR beta CDR3 regions amplified from RNA transcripts. The HTBI primer set was used in a first-round RT-PCR of the TCR CDR3. TCRdb ran MiXCR on the multiplex PCR reads and lists one entry per CDR3 protein. The table lists some 740,000 distinct CDR3 sequences, approximately 14% of them singletons, with about 9.4% in the top ten. The CDR3 sequence is 13 residues long. V lost 2 bases and J lost 1, with 5 bases in between. Per the germline V gene, CDR1 is MNHNY and CDR2 is SVGAGI (reference sequence). Across 18 months, stable Graves' hyperthyroidism was marked by no progression to ophthalmopathy. A note on this clonotype: What it binds is unknown.

The sequenced material came from blood. This TCR was sampled from a young woman with Graves' hyperthyroidism. The V gene is TRBV6-6, the J gene TRBJ2-5, with unresolved D. DNA for the CDR3: TGTGCCAGCAGTTACGACATCCAAGAGACCCAGTACTTC. Translation gives CASSYDIQETQYF.